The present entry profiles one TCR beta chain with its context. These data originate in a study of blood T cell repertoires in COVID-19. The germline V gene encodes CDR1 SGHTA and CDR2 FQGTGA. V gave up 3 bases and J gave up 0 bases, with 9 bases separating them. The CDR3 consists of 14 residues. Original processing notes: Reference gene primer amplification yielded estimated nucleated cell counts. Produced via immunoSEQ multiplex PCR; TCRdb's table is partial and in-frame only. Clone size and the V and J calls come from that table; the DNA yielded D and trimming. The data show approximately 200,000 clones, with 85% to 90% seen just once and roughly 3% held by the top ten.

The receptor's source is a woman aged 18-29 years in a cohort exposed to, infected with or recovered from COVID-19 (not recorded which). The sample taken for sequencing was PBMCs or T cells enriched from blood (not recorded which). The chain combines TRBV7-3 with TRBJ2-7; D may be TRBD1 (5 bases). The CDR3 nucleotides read TGTGCCAGCAGCTTCTCACAGGACTCCTACGAGCAGTACTTC. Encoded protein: CASSFSQDSYEQYF.